This is a list of T cell receptor beta chains from one sample in a study of patients and donors after allogeneic stem cell transplantation. Via MiXCR, TCRdb re-called the RT-PCR reads, giving one row per CDR3 protein. The data show 20,000 or so distinct CDR3 sequences, approximately 4.4% seen once. Specimen: blood, either unsorted or a sorted T cell fraction (not recorded which). These receptor sequences come from a human donor who was either an allogeneic HSCT recipient or a stem cell or donor lymphocyte infusion donor (not recorded which). It is not recorded whose cells these are; they may come from a transplant donor. The CDR3 runs from the conserved cysteine through the conserved F or W. D genes are given only for firm matches. Clone size is stated in some rows and not others, as once, few, many or a class when expanded.

J: TRBJ2-5
length: 14
size: many
D: TRBD2
V: TRBV29-1
DNA: TGCAGCGTTGAGTTGGGGGCGGGAGGGGAGACCCAGTACTTC
CDR3: CSVELGAGGETQYF

J: TRBJ1-1
length: 16
size: NA
D: NA
V: TRBV5-6
DNA: TGTGCCAGCAGCTTGGTGGGGGGGGCGCCGGGCACTGAAGCTTTCTTT
CDR3: CASSLVGGAPGTEAFF

J: TRBJ1-1
length: 14
size: many
D: TRBD1
V: TRBV10-3
DNA: TGTGCCATCAGGACAGGGGCAGAGAACACTGAAGCTTTCTTT
CDR3: CAIRTGAENTEAFF

J: TRBJ2-7
length: 14
size: many
D: NA
V: TRBV6-2/TRBV6-3
DNA: TGTGCCAGCAGGGATGAGAGTCCCGTCTACGAGCAGTACTTC
CDR3: CASRDESPVYEQYF

J: TRBJ1-1
length: 14
size: many
D: NA
V: TRBV28
DNA: TGTGCCAGCAGTTTCCGGCAGCGAGGTCCTGAAGCTTTCTTT
CDR3: CASSFRQRGPEAFF

J: TRBJ1-1
length: 15
size: few
D: TRBD1
V: TRBV28
DNA: TGTGCCAGCAGACTGGGACAGGGGCGAGACACTGAAGCTTTCTTT
CDR3: CASRLGQGRDTEAFF

J: TRBJ1-2
length: 14
size: many
D: NA
V: TRBV6-1
DNA: TGTGCCAGCAGTGAAAATCCTTGGAACTATGGCTACACCTTC
CDR3: CASSENPWNYGYTF

J: TRBJ1-4
length: 13
size: few
D: TRBD1
V: TRBV28
DNA: TGTGCCAGCAGTTTATTTATGGGGACAGGACTGTTTTTT
CDR3: CASSLFMGTGLFF

J: TRBJ1-3
length: 12
size: many
D: NA
V: TRBV28
DNA: TGTGCCAGCAGTTCCCCTGGAAACACCATATATTTT
CDR3: CASSSPGNTIYF

J: TRBJ2-1
length: 15
size: many
D: NA
V: TRBV7-8
DNA: TGTGCCAGCAGCCGACAGCTGAGCTCCTACGGTGAGCAGTTCTTC
CDR3: CASSRQLSSYGEQFF

J: TRBJ2-3
length: 15
size: many
D: TRBD1
V: TRBV10-3
DNA: TGTGCCATCAGTGAGTCAGGGACAGGGTCTGATACGCAGTATTTT
CDR3: CAISESGTGSDTQYF

J: TRBJ1-2
length: 10
size: many
D: NA
V: TRBV29-1
DNA: TGCAGCGTTGGGGCAGCCGGGGACACCTTC
CDR3: CSVGAAGDTF

J: TRBJ2-7
length: 12
size: few
D: TRBD1
V: TRBV29-1
DNA: TGCAGCGACAGGGGTCCCTCTTACGAGCAGTACTTC
CDR3: CSDRGPSYEQYF

J: TRBJ2-2
length: 12
size: few
D: NA
V: TRBV2
DNA: TGTGCCAGCAGTGACGAGGCCGGGGAGCTGTTTTTT
CDR3: CASSDEAGELFF

J: TRBJ2-7
length: 16
size: many
D: TRBD2
V: TRBV11-2
DNA: TGTGCCAGCAGCACACCGACTAGCGGGAGCTCCTACGAGCAGTACTTC
CDR3: CASSTPTSGSSYEQYF

J: TRBJ2-7
length: 11
size: many
D: NA
V: TRBV3-1
DNA: TGTGCCAGCAGCCGGAGTTCCGAGCAGTACTTC
CDR3: CASSRSSEQYF

J: TRBJ1-4
length: 14
size: many
D: NA
V: TRBV28
DNA: TGTGCCAGCAGTGACAGCTCCGATCGGGAAAAACTGTTTTTT
CDR3: CASSDSSDREKLFF

J: TRBJ1-4
length: 15
size: many
D: NA
V: TRBV7-9
DNA: TGTGCCAGCAGCTCCCGGGGAGGGCTTAATGAAAAACTGTTTTTT
CDR3: CASSSRGGLNEKLFF

J: TRBJ2-1
length: 12
size: many
D: NA
V: TRBV2
DNA: TGTGCCAGCAGCACAGGGAGCGATGAGCAGTTCTTC
CDR3: CASSTGSDEQFF

J: TRBJ2-1
length: 15
size: few
D: TRBD2
V: TRBV9
DNA: TGTGCCAGCAGCCCAACGGGACTAGCGGACAATGAGCAGTTCTTC
CDR3: CASSPTGLADNEQFF

J: TRBJ2-2
length: 17
size: many
D: TRBD1
V: TRBV5-4
DNA: TGTGCCAGCAGCCCGACAGGGTCGGGGATGAACACCGGGGAGCTGTTTTTT
CDR3: CASSPTGSGMNTGELFF

J: TRBJ2-5
length: 13
size: many
D: TRBD2
V: TRBV20-1
DNA: TGCAGTGCTAGGAGTCGGGGGGGAGAGACCCAGTACTTC
CDR3: CSARSRGGETQYF

J: TRBJ2-7
length: 16
size: few
D: TRBD1
V: TRBV28
DNA: TGTGCCAGCAGTTTTGGAAACCGGGACAGCTCCTACGAGCAGTACTTC
CDR3: CASSFGNRDSSYEQYF

J: TRBJ1-2
length: 14
size: many
D: NA
V: TRBV5-4
DNA: TGTGCCAGCAGCTTGCCGGATTCTAACTATGGCTACACCTTC
CDR3: CASSLPDSNYGYTF

J: TRBJ2-7
length: 14
size: medium-sized
D: NA
V: TRBV27
DNA: TGTGCCAGCAGTCCAGGGACGGGCGCTAGTAAGCAGTACTTC
CDR3: CASSPGTGASKQYF

J: TRBJ1-1
length: 15
size: NA
D: TRBD1
V: TRBV5-1
DNA: TGCGCCAGCTTGGGCCGGACAGGGGAGAACACTGAAGCTTTCTTT
CDR3: CASLGRTGENTEAFF

J: TRBJ2-2
length: 15
size: NA
D: NA
V: TRBV10-1
DNA: TGCGCCAGCAGGAGGTGGGTTAGTTACACCGGGGAGCTGTTTTTT
CDR3: CASRRWVSYTGELFF

J: TRBJ2-7
length: 13
size: many
D: NA
V: TRBV12-3/TRBV12-4
DNA: TGTGCCAGCAGTTTAGGCAGGAACTACGAGCAGTACTTC
CDR3: CASSLGRNYEQYF

J: TRBJ1-1
length: 14
size: NA
D: TRBD1
V: TRBV28
DNA: TGTGCCAGCAGGCCGGGACAGGGGAACACTGAAGCTTTCTTT
CDR3: CASRPGQGNTEAFF

J: TRBJ2-1
length: 12
size: medium-sized
D: NA
V: TRBV20-1
DNA: TGCAGTGCTAGCCCCGGCCAGCCGGAAAAGTTCTTC
CDR3: CSASPGQPEKFF

J: TRBJ1-6
length: 13
size: many
D: NA
V: TRBV7-2
DNA: TGTGCCAGCAGCAGAAACAGGAATTCACCCCTCCACTTT
CDR3: CASSRNRNSPLHF

J: TRBJ2-1
length: 13
size: NA
D: NA
V: TRBV7-6
DNA: TGTGCCAGCAGCTTACGTGTTTACAATGAGCAGTTCTTC
CDR3: CASSLRVYNEQFF

J: TRBJ1-1
length: 14
size: many
D: NA
V: TRBV3-1
DNA: TGTGCCAGCAGCCAAAGGGGCCAATACACTGAAGCTTTCTTT
CDR3: CASSQRGQYTEAFF

J: TRBJ1-4
length: 14
size: NA
D: NA
V: TRBV28
DNA: TGTGCCAGCAGTGAACAGGGTAGGAATGAAAAACTGTTTTTT
CDR3: CASSEQGRNEKLFF

J: TRBJ1-2
length: 14
size: many
D: NA
V: TRBV5-1
DNA: TGCGCCAGCAGCTTGGTTCCAGGGAACTATGGCTACACCTTC
CDR3: CASSLVPGNYGYTF

J: TRBJ1-3
length: 13
size: few
D: NA
V: TRBV30
DNA: TGTGCCTGGAGTGTAGGGACAGGAAACACCATATATTTT
CDR3: CAWSVGTGNTIYF

J: TRBJ2-1
length: 14
size: NA
D: NA
V: TRBV7-3
DNA: TGTGCCAGCAGCTTAGATGGGACTTTCAATGAGCAGTTCTTC
CDR3: CASSLDGTFNEQFF

J: TRBJ1-1
length: 13
size: many
D: NA
V: TRBV18
DNA: TGTGCCAGCTCACTGCGTTTCGGCACTGAAGCTTTCTTT
CDR3: CASSLRFGTEAFF

J: TRBJ2-5
length: 15
size: many
D: TRBD2
V: TRBV7-9
DNA: TGTGCCAGCGCCCGAGCGGGAGGGTTTCAAGAGACCCAGTACTTC
CDR3: CASARAGGFQETQYF

J: TRBJ2-7
length: 14
size: many
D: TRBD1
V: TRBV2
DNA: TGTGCCAGCAGTCCCGACAGGGATCTCTACGAGCAGTACTTC
CDR3: CASSPDRDLYEQYF

J: TRBJ1-6
length: 13
size: medium-sized
D: NA
V: TRBV6-6
DNA: TGTGCCAGCAGCCAGGTTCCTAATTCACCCCTCCACTTT
CDR3: CASSQVPNSPLHF

J: TRBJ1-1
length: 14
size: many
D: TRBD1
V: TRBV28
DNA: TGTGCCAGCAAGGGAACAGGGGGCAAGGGTGAAGCTTTCTTT
CDR3: CASKGTGGKGEAFF

J: TRBJ2-3
length: 16
size: few
D: NA
V: TRBV7-9
DNA: TGTGCCAGCAGCTTAGATTTGACAGGAGGAACAGATACGCAGTATTTT
CDR3: CASSLDLTGGTDTQYF

J: TRBJ2-3
length: 16
size: many
D: TRBD1
V: TRBV7-9
DNA: TGTGCCAGCAGCCCCCTCCCGGGACAGAACGCAGATACGCAGTATTTT
CDR3: CASSPLPGQNADTQYF

J: TRBJ2-2
length: 15
size: many
D: TRBD2
V: TRBV3-1
DNA: TGTGCCAGCAGCCAAGACCCGGGGGGCACCGGGGAGCTGTTTTTT
CDR3: CASSQDPGGTGELFF

J: TRBJ1-2
length: 14
size: many
D: TRBD1
V: TRBV12-3/TRBV12-4
DNA: TGTGCCAGCAGCCGGGACAGGGGTTTGATCGGCTACACCTTC
CDR3: CASSRDRGLIGYTF

J: TRBJ2-5
length: 13
size: many
D: NA
V: TRBV7-9
DNA: TGTGCCAGCAGCCCGGGACCCGGAGAGACCCAGTACTTC
CDR3: CASSPGPGETQYF

J: TRBJ2-5
length: 13
size: many
D: TRBD2
V: TRBV12-3/TRBV12-4
DNA: TGTGCCAGCAGGCGGGAGGGTGGAGAGACCCAGTACTTC
CDR3: CASRREGGETQYF

J: TRBJ2-7
length: 12
size: many
D: NA
V: TRBV6-5
DNA: TGTGCCAGCACCGGCCGCGCGAACGAGCAGTACTTC
CDR3: CASTGRANEQYF

J: TRBJ2-2
length: 16
size: many
D: TRBD2
V: TRBV6-1
DNA: TGTGCCAGCACACTAGCGGGGTCCCTATCAACCGGGGAGCTGTTTTTT
CDR3: CASTLAGSLSTGELFF

J: TRBJ1-5
length: 17
size: many
D: TRBD1
V: TRBV6-8
DNA: TGTGCCAGCAGTTACTCTATCAGACAGGGGTTCAATCAGCCCCAGCATTTT
CDR3: CASSYSIRQGFNQPQHF

J: TRBJ2-2
length: 15
size: many
D: TRBD2
V: TRBV3-1
DNA: TGTGCCAGCAGCTTAAGCGGGAGTTCCACCGGGGAGCTGTTTTTT
CDR3: CASSLSGSSTGELFF

J: TRBJ1-2
length: 14
size: few
D: TRBD1
V: TRBV28
DNA: TGTGCCAGCAGTTTAAGACAGGGAATCTATGGCTACACCTTC
CDR3: CASSLRQGIYGYTF

J: TRBJ2-5
length: 16
size: NA
D: TRBD2
V: TRBV6-1
DNA: TGTGCCAGCAGTGGATCGGGACTAGCGGCCCGAGAGACCCAGTACTTC
CDR3: CASSGSGLAARETQYF